This T cell receptor (beta chain) emerged from a study of blood T cell repertoires in COVID-19. Overall study: The cDNA or gDNA used as material had been derived from T cells, B-cell-depleted T cells, or PBMCs.

From germline, CDR1 is SGHRS and CDR2 YFSETQ. Trimming took 4 bases from V and 4 from J; bases not matched to a gene: 8. This CDR3 has 15 amino acids. Participant age was roughly 18 to 90 years, and participants resided in approximately 25 US areas. Cohorts were determined from participant-reported clinical history. In the study's own analysis: How many nucleated cells were present was estimated from reference gene primer amplification. Clones were read by immunoSEQ multiplex PCR, and TCRdb kept only the in-frame ones, dropping some. The V and J calls and clone size come from that table; D and trimming were worked out from the DNA. The sample records a few hundred thousand clones, around 87% being singletons. This clone was picked up a small number of times.

Sequencing was performed on PBMCs or T cells enriched from blood (not recorded which). The J gene is TRBJ1-2, the V gene TRBV5-1; the match to TRBD1 covers 9 bases. The sequence came from a man between 40 and 49 years old in a cohort exposed to, infected with or recovered from COVID-19 (not recorded which). This CDR3 reads CASSPGDREVYGYTF. CDR3 DNA: TGCGCCAGCAGCCCAGGGGACAGGGAGGTCTATGGCTACACCTTC.